There are many counts of the clone carrying this T cell receptor (beta chain). TCRdb ran MiXCR on the 5' RACE reads and lists one entry per CDR3 protein. The data contain about 12,000 distinct CDR3 sequences, around 5.8% of them singletons. This sample is drawn from a study of T cells after yellow fever vaccination. Trimming removed 4 bases from V and 0 bases from J; junction bases left unmatched: 16. Looked up from germline, CDR1 is SGHAT and CDR2 is FQDESV (reference sequence). The CDR3 consists of 20 residues. Sequencing was performed on PBMCs, either bulk or a sorted T-cell subset (CD4+, CD8+, memory, or dextramer-sorted; not recorded which), taken on the day of the yellow fever booster vaccination. The chain combines TRBV11-1 with TRBJ2-2, with 8 bases lining up with TRBD2. The clonotype originates from a man aged 25 to 40 who received the YFV17D yellow fever vaccine. The CDR3 protein is CASSSTPGLDVISNTGELFF. CDR3 nucleotide sequence: TGTGCCAGCAGCTCTACCCCGGGACTAGATGTGATATCGAACACCGGGGAGCTGTTTTTT.